This TCR beta chain was observed in a study of blood T cells in healthy people across ages. The CDR3 consists of 12 residues. The V gene's germline CDR1 is SGHTA and CDR2 FQGNSA. Trimming stripped 5 bases from V and 4 bases from J, with 9 bases between. This clonotype was seen many times. Its antigen is not known. Study outcomes and limitations: Unsorted PBMC material precluded a definitive naive versus antigen-experienced comparison.

Sample-barcoded 5' priming and a J-beta primer mix drove a second PCR of about 6 to 11 cycles. Every cDNA was tagged by a template-switch adaptor with 12 random nucleotides. TCRdb processed the 5' RACE reads anew with MiXCR; each CDR3 protein has one entry. Here the sample spans hundreds of thousands of distinct CDR3 sequences, approximately 29% being singletons. The sample taken for sequencing was blood. The clonotype was recovered from a woman of 80 years or more in good health. V and J are TRBV7-2 and TRBJ2-7; no definite D call. The CDR3 reads CASSPMIYEQYF. The CDR3 DNA sequence: TGTGCCAGCAGCCCCATGATATACGAGCAGTACTTC.